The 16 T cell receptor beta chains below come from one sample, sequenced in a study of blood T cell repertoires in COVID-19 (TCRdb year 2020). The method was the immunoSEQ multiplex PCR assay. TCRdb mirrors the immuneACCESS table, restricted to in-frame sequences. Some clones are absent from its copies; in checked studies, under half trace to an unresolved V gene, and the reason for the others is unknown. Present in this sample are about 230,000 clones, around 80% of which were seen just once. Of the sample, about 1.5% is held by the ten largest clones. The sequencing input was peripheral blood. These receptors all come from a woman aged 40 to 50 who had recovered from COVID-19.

The CDR3 nucleotides read TGTGCCAGCAGTGAATTCATGGGGGGGACGGGGTCAGATACGCAGTATTTT. Protein: CASSEFMGGTGSDTQYF. This chain connects TRBV2 to TRBJ2-3; 7 nucleotides line up with TRBD2. J lost 4 bases, V lost 2 bases, and 12 bases had no gene match. CDR3 length: 17 amino acids. Germline V CDR1 and CDR2: SNHLY, FYNNEI.

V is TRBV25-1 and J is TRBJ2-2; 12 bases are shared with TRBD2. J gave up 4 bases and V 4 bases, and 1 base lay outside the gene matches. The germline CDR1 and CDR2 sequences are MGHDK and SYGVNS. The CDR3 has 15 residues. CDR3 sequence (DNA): TGTGCCAGCAGTGGGACTAGCGGGATCACCGGGGAGCTGTTTTTT. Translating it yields CASSGTSGITGELFF. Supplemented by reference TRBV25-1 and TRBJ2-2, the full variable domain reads EADIYQTPRYLVIGTGKKITLECSQTMGHDKMYWYQQDPGMELHLIHYSYGVNSTEKGDLSSESTVSRIRTEHFPLTLESARPSHTSQYLCASSGTSGITGELFFGEGSRLTVL.

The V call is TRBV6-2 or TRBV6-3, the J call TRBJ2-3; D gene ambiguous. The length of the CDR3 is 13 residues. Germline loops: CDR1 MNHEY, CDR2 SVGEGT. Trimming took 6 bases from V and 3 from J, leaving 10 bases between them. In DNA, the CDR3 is TGTGCCAGCAGCCCCCGTAATACAGATACGCAGTATTTT. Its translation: CASSPRNTDTQYF.

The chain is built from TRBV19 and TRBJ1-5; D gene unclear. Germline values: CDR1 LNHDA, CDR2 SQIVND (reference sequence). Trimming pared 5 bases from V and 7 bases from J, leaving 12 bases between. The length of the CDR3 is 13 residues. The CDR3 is CASSSPVVQPQHF. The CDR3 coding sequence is TGTGCCAGTAGTTCTCCTGTCGTCCAGCCCCAGCATTTT.

CDR3 sequence: CASSIRQNSPLHF. CDR3 DNA sequence: TGTGCCAGCAGTATTCGACAGAATTCACCCCTCCACTTT. This chain connects TRBV6-5 to TRBJ1-6, with D perhaps TRBD1 (5 bases). Trimming stripped 5 bases from V and 7 bases from J, with 9 bases between. CDR1 and CDR2 (germline): MNHEY, SVGAGI. The length of the CDR3 is 13 residues.

DNA for the CDR3: TGTGCCATCGCTGAGACAGGGGGCCAAGAGACCCAGTACTTC. Translated: CAIAETGGQETQYF. V gene TRBV10-3 combines with J gene TRBJ2-5; 9 nucleotides align to TRBD1. Germline CDR1 is ENHRY and CDR2 is SYGVKD. V lost 8 bases to trimming and J lost 1 base; unmatched junction nucleotides: 5. This CDR3 has 14 residues.

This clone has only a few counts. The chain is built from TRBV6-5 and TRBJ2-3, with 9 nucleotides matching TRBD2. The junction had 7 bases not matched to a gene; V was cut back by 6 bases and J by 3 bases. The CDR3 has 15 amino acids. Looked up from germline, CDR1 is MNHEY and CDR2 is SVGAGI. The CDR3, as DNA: TGTGCCAGCAGCCTCGGACTAGCGCCGACAGATACGCAGTATTTT. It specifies CASSLGLAPTDTQYF.

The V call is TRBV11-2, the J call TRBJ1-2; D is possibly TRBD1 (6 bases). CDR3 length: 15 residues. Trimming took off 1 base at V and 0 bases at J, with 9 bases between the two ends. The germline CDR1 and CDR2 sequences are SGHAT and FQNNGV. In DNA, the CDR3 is TGTGCCAGCAGCTTAGGGCAGGGGTCTAACTATGGCTACACCTTC. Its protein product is CASSLGQGSNYGYTF.

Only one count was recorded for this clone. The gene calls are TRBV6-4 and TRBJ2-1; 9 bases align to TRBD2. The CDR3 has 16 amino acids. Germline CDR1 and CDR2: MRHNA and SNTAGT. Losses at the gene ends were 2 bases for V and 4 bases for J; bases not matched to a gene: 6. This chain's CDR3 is CASSDTLSGGYNEQFF. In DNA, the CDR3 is TGTGCCAGCAGTGACACCCTAAGCGGGGGGTACAATGAGCAGTTCTTC.

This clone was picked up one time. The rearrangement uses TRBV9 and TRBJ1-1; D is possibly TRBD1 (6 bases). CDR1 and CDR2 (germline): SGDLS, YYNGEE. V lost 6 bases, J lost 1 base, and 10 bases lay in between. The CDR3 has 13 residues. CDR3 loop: CASNGGQNTEAFF. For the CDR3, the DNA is TGTGCCAGCAACGGGGGGCAGAACACTGAAGCTTTCTTT.

Written as DNA, the CDR3 is TGTGCCAGCAGCGTAGATATTCGAGGACTAGGGTCTCGCGAGCAGTACTTC. This encodes CASSVDIRGLGSREQYF. The rearrangement joins TRBV9 to TRBJ2-7; 7 bases are shared with TRBD2. CDR1 is SGDLS, CDR2 YYNGEE, per germline. This CDR3 contains 17 residues. V dropped 0 bases and J dropped 6; count of bases not matched to a gene: 15.

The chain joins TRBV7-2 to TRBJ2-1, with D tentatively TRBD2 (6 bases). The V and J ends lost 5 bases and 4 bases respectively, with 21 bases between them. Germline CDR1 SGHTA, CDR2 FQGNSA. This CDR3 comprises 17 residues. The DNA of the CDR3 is TGTGCCAGCAGCCCGACCGATTTCCGGGCGGGATACAATGAGCAGTTCTTC. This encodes CASSPTDFRAGYNEQFF. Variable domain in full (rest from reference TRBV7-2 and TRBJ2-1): GAGVSQSPSNKVTEKGKDVELRCDPISGHTALYWYRQSLGQGLEFLIYFQGNSAPDKSGLPSDRFSAERTGGSVSTLTIQRTQQEDSAVYLCASSPTDFRAGYNEQFFGPGTRLTVL.

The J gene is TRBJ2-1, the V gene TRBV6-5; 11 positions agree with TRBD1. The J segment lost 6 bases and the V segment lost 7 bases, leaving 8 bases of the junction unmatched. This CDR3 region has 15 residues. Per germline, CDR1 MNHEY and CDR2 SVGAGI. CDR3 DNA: TGTGCCAGCACCACGACGGACAGGGGGCGCAATGAGCAGTTCTTC. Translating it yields CASTTTDRGRNEQFF.

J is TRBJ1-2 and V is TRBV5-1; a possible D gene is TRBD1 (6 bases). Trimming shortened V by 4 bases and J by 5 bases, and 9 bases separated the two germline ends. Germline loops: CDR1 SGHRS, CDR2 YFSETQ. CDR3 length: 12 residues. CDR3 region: CASSSQGYGYTF. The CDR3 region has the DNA TGCGCCAGCAGCAGCCAGGGGTATGGCTACACCTTC.

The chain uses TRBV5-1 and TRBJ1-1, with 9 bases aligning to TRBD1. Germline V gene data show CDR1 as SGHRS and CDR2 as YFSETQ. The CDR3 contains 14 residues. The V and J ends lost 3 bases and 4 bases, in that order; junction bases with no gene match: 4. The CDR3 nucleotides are TGCGCCAGCAGCTCGACAGGGGGACCCACTGAAGCTTTCTTT. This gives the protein CASSSTGGPTEAFF.

This CDR3 is CASSPPGQGIGTEAFF. CDR3 nucleotides: TGTGCCAGCAGCCCCCCGGGACAGGGAATTGGCACTGAAGCTTTCTTT. V gene TRBV6-6 combines with J gene TRBJ1-1; TRBD1 agrees at 9 bases. CDR1 and CDR2 (germline): MNHNY, SVGAGI (reference sequence). Trimming removed 6 bases from V and 4 bases from J; junction bases left unmatched: 12. The CDR3 sequence is 16 residues long.